A single sample gave rise to the 18 T cell receptor beta chains below, sequenced in a study of vaccination and CD4 T cells after COVID-19. The treatment here: approximately 11-day PBMC culture with coronavirus spike peptide pools or control peptides (ViraFEST assay). An Oncomine TCR Beta short-read assay was used to sequence the DNA from cultured CD4+ T cells. TCRdb redid the calling of the PCR reads with MiXCR, one entry per CDR3 protein. The table lists approximately 25,000 distinct CDR3 sequences, about 60% of them singletons. No antigen has been identified for these receptors. Sequenced material: CD4+ T cells from blood, cultured in vitro. The receptors derive from a human donor who had recovered from COVID-19.

The chain employs TRBV7-9 and TRBJ1-3; no clear D. The CDR3 has 14 amino acids. V lost 2 bases and J lost 4, with 9 bases in between. Germline-derived CDR1 and CDR2 are SEHNR and FQNEAQ (reference sequence). The CDR3 here is CASSLQFGGNTIYF. Here the CDR3 DNA reads TGTGCCAGCAGCTTACAATTCGGCGGAAACACCATATATTTT.

The rearrangement uses TRBV6-1 and TRBJ2-3; D is perhaps TRBD1 or TRBD2 (5 bases each). V was trimmed by 7 bases and J by 5 bases, leaving 7 bases between them. In germline, CDR1 is MNHNS, CDR2 SASEGT. This CDR3 is 11 amino acids long. The CDR3 bases are TGTGCCAGCATGGGGGAAGATACGCAGTATTTT. It codes for CASMGEDTQYF.

The chain combines TRBV24-1 with TRBJ1-1; maybe TRBD1 (6 bases). With 7 bases removed from V and 4 bases from J, the gap between germline ends came to 6 bases. This CDR3 comprises 11 residues. Germline V gene lookup returns CDR1 KGHDR and CDR2 SFDVKD. CDR3 nucleotide sequence: TGTGCCACCAGGGACAGCACTGAAGCTTTCTTT. Translating gives CATRDSTEAFF.

V is TRBV20-1 and J is TRBJ2-2; 13 bases align to TRBD2. V shed 3 bases and J 6 bases; nucleotides not matched to a gene: 7. Germline loops: CDR1 DFQATT, CDR2 SNEGSKA (reference sequence). CDR3 size: 16 residues. The CDR3, as DNA: TGCAGTGCTAGGCCTCAACTAGCGGGAGGGGCCGGGGAGCTGTTTTTT. Protein product: CSARPQLAGGAGELFF.

The rearrangement uses TRBV11-2 and TRBJ2-3; unclear D gene. This CDR3 region has 12 residues. CDR1 is SGHAT and CDR2 is FQNNGV in the germline V gene. Trimming cost V 3 bases and J 6 bases, with 7 bases left between them. CDR3 protein: CASSFLRDTQYF. The CDR3 DNA is TGTGCCAGCAGCTTTTTAAGGGATACGCAGTATTTT. Full variable domain (rest looked up from reference TRBV11-2 and TRBJ2-3): EAGVAQSPRYKIIEKRQSVAFWCNPISGHATLYWYQQILGQGPKLLIQFQNNGVVDDSQLPKDRFSAERLKGVDSTLKIQPAKLEDSAVYLCASSFLRDTQYFGPGTRLTVL.

The chain is built from TRBV2 and TRBJ2-2; D unclear. The ends were cut back, 5 bases at V and 3 bases at J, with 16 bases in the middle. Germline assignment: CDR1 SNHLY and CDR2 FYNNEI. The CDR3 sequence is 16 residues long. In nucleotides, the CDR3 is TGTGCCAGCAGTAATGTCAAGGCCCGCCACACCGGGGAGCTGTTTTTT. Residues: CASSNVKARHTGELFF.

In this sample, this clonotype turned up once. V gene TRBV7-8 combines with J gene TRBJ1-1, with D tentatively TRBD1 (5 bases). Germline V lookup: CDR1 SGHVS, CDR2 FQNEAQ. V gave up 4 bases and J gave up 5 bases, with 14 bases separating them. The CDR3 is 14 residues long. The CDR3 is CASSYTPGRTEAFF. CDR3 nucleotides: TGTGCCAGCAGCTACACACCAGGGAGGACTGAAGCTTTCTTT.

This chain uses TRBV29-1 with TRBJ2-7; 11 bases fit TRBD2. V was pared by 6 bases and J by 2 bases, with 3 bases of the junction left unmatched. Germline CDR1 SQVTM, CDR2 ANQGSEA. This CDR3 comprises 13 residues. The CDR3 nucleotides read TGCAGCGTACTAGCGGGAGCAGCCTACGAGCAGTACTTC. Its protein product is CSVLAGAAYEQYF.

The rearrangement uses TRBV6-1 and TRBJ1-5; 8 bases are shared with TRBD1. V dropped 6 bases and J dropped 4; count of bases not matched to a gene: 8. This CDR3 contains 15 residues. CDR1 is MNHNS, CDR2 SASEGT, per germline. The CDR3 reads CASSPGQGGNQPQHF. In DNA, the CDR3 is TGTGCCAGCAGCCCAGGACAGGGTGGGAATCAGCCCCAGCATTTT.

The rearrangement links TRBV6-2 or TRBV6-3 to TRBJ2-1, with no clear D. The V gene lost 9 bases and the J gene lost 2 bases, with 14 bases spanning the gap. The V gene's germline CDR1 is MNHEY and CDR2 SVGEGT. The length of the CDR3 is 14 residues. CDR3 sequence reads: CASGGILPYNEQFF. The CDR3 DNA is TGTGCCAGTGGTGGGATCCTCCCCTACAATGAGCAGTTCTTC.

This clonotype occurred a few times. The rearrangement links TRBV20-1 to TRBJ1-6, with TRBD1 identical over 8 bases. V gave up 6 bases and J gave up 10 bases; unmatched junction bases: 17. The germline V gene encodes CDR1 DFQATT and CDR2 SNEGSKA (reference sequence). The CDR3 runs 16 residues. CDR3 sequence reads: CSAATGQGRVGSPLHF. In nucleotides, the CDR3 is TGCAGTGCGGCTACCGGACAGGGACGGGTCGGGTCACCCCTCCACTTT.

This chain links TRBV20-1 with TRBJ2-7, with 8 positions matching TRBD1. This CDR3 is built from 15 residues. Germline assignment: CDR1 DFQATT and CDR2 SNEGSKA (reference sequence). The V and J ends lost 7 bases and 0 bases, in that order; junction bases with no gene match: 11. The CDR3 here is CSVMGYTGGSYEQYF. The CDR3 DNA is TGCAGTGTGATGGGTTACACAGGGGGCTCCTACGAGCAGTACTTC.

This clonotype has a handful of counts. The rearrangement joins TRBV4-3 to TRBJ2-3; 11 bases fit TRBD1. The V gene end was trimmed by 4 bases and the J gene end by 5 bases; junction bases not matched to a gene: 11. The CDR3 has 17 residues. Germline V CDR1 and CDR2: LGHNA, YSLEER. The chain's CDR3 is CASSPPPGTGGLDTQYF. CDR3 DNA: TGCGCCAGCAGCCCTCCCCCCGGGACAGGGGGATTAGATACGCAGTATTTT.

This clonotype has a single count. The chain combines TRBV7-9 with TRBJ2-3, with 9 nucleotides matching TRBD2. There are 18 residues in the CDR3. Germline V gives CDR1 SEHNR, CDR2 FQNEAQ (reference sequence). V lost 5 bases, J lost 2 bases, and 14 bases stayed unmatched. CDR3 region: CASSPRWASGIITDTQYF. The CDR3 nucleotides read TGTGCCAGCAGCCCACGGTGGGCTAGCGGGATTATCACAGATACGCAGTATTTT.

V gene TRBV7-2 combines with J gene TRBJ2-5; 7 bases map to TRBD2. J gave up 3 bases and V 7 bases, and 11 bases lay outside the gene matches. The germline gives CDR1 SGHTA, CDR2 FQGNSA. CDR3 size: 15 residues. CDR3 residues: CASTRPLSGKETQYF. The CDR3 bases are TGTGCCAGCACCCGCCCACTCAGCGGGAAAGAGACCCAGTACTTC.

V is TRBV5-1 and J is TRBJ2-2; 11 bases fit TRBD1. Germline V gene sequence: CDR1 SGHRS, CDR2 YFSETQ. V was pared by 4 bases and J by 5 bases, with 7 bases of the junction left unmatched. This CDR3 comprises 16 residues. CDR3 nucleotide sequence: TGCGCCAGCAGCCCCACCGGGACAGGGGGGACCGGGGAGCTGTTTTTT. It specifies CASSPTGTGGTGELFF.

The chain employs TRBV6-1 and TRBJ1-3, with D tentatively TRBD1 (6 bases). Germline CDR1 MNHNS, CDR2 SASEGT. V was shortened by 7 bases and J by 4 bases, with 20 bases between the two germline ends. The CDR3 contains 16 residues. The CDR3 bases are TGTGCCAGCATGGGCAGGGGCCGGGGGCAAGGAAACACCATATATTTT. The encoded protein is CASMGRGRGQGNTIYF.

Here the CDR3 reads CASSPLEAQETQYF. In DNA, the CDR3 is TGTGCCAGCTCACCATTAGAGGCCCAAGAGACCCAGTACTTC. This chain joins TRBV18 and TRBJ2-5; D is undetermined. This CDR3 spans 14 amino acids. The germline V and J ends were trimmed by 2 bases and 1 base, with 8 bases remaining between them. CDR1 KGHSH and CDR2 LQKENI come from the germline V gene. Full variable domain (outside the CDR3, taken from reference TRBV18 and TRBJ2-5): NAGVMQNPRHLVRRRGQEARLRCSPMKGHSHVYWYRQLPEEGLKFMVYLQKENIIDESGMPKERFSAEFPKEGPSILRIQQVVRGDSAAYFCASSPLEAQETQYFGPGTRLLVL.